These 26 T cell receptor beta chains were sequenced from one sample in a study of glioma-infiltrating T cells. The iRepertoire nested amplicon-rescue multiplex PCR amplified TCR alpha and beta CDR3s from RNA. TCRdb re-called the multiplex PCR reads with MiXCR, one entry per CDR3 protein. The top ten clones hold approximately 12% of a sample with approximately 400,000 distinct CDR3 sequences, roughly 41% of them seen once. Sequencing was done on a sample of glioma tissue, nonneoplastic brain tissue, or PBMCs (not recorded which). Source of these receptors: a human donor with low-grade glioma or glioblastoma, undergoing nonglioma brain surgery, or in good health (not recorded which).

The sample holds a few counts of this clonotype. The V and J genes are TRBV10-3 and TRBJ2-5; D is perhaps TRBD1 or TRBD2 (5 bases each). Trimming took 6 bases from V and 3 from J, leaving 11 bases between them. The CDR3 sequence is 13 residues long. Germline V lookup: CDR1 ENHRY, CDR2 SYGVKD. CDR3 sequence: CAIRSGTKETQYF. In DNA, the CDR3 is TGTGCCATCAGGTCCGGGACGAAAGAGACCCAGTACTTC.

On this clonotype: It may be a read error: a sequence one base away is much more abundant. The rearrangement joins TRBV27 to TRBJ2-5, with a weak D call TRBD2 (5 bases). The CDR3 covers 14 residues. Germline CDR1 MNHEY, CDR2 SMNVEV (reference sequence). The CDR3 here is CASSLSGGHETKYF. The CDR3 DNA sequence: TGTGCCAGCAGTTTATCGGGCGGGCACGAGACCAAGTACTTC.

In the case of this clonotype: A much larger clone lies a single base off, so this may be a read error. This CDR3 is CASSYPHSQPQHF. CDR3 coding DNA: TGTGCCAGCAGTTATCCCCATAGTCAGCCCCAGCATTTT. This rearrangement joins TRBV6-2 or TRBV6-3 to TRBJ1-5; no clear D. Per the germline V gene, CDR1 is MNHEY and CDR2 is SVGEGT. Between the trimmed V and J ends, which lost 3 bases and 6 bases, there was a span of 9 bases. The CDR3 covers 13 residues.

The chain carries TRBV28 and TRBJ1-4; unclear D gene. V gave up 7 bases and J gave up 13 bases, with 16 bases separating them. Germline V CDR1 and CDR2: MDHEN, SYDVKM. The CDR3 contains 12 residues. This CDR3 reads CASTPPGIRLFF. DNA of the CDR3: TGTGCCAGCACTCCCCCGGGGATTAGACTGTTTTTT.

Worth noting for this clonotype: One end of the junction fails to match germline, which may point to a read error. The V call is TRBV15, the J call TRBJ2-1; D uncertain. CDR3 size: 15 residues. The V gene's germline CDR1 is LNHNV and CDR2 YYDKDF (reference sequence). The CDR3 bases are TGTGCCACCAGCAGAGATCAGGCAGAAAACAATGAGCAGCTCTTC. Translating it yields CATSRDQAENNEQLF.

Comments on this clonotype: Relative to the germline gene, one junction end is altered; a read error may explain this. The rearrangement links TRBV7-2 to TRBJ2-1; a possible D gene is TRBD2 (5 bases). Per the germline V gene, CDR1 is SGHTA and CDR2 is FQGNSA. There are 16 residues in the CDR3. This chain's CDR3 is CASSDTSDGSYNEQFF. The CDR3 DNA reads TGTGCTAGCAGCGATACTAGTGACGGCTCCTACAATGAGCAGTTCTTC.

This chain uses TRBV20-1 with TRBJ2-7, with TRBD2 identical over 11 bases. V lost 5 bases to trimming and J lost 3 bases; unmatched junction nucleotides: 3. The germline gives CDR1 DFQATT, CDR2 SNEGSKA (reference sequence). CDR3 size: 13 residues. In DNA, the CDR3 is TGCAGTGCTCCACTAGCGGGAGACTACGAGCAGTACTTC. It yields the protein CSAPLAGDYEQYF.

This clonotype was seen ten or more times. The genes are TRBV4-3 and TRBJ2-3, with 7 bases matching TRBD2. V lost 4 bases to trimming and J lost 4 bases; unmatched junction nucleotides: 5. CDR3 length equals 14 residues. Germline loops: CDR1 LGHNA, CDR2 YSLEER. DNA for the CDR3: TGCGCCAGCAGCCCGGGACTACCCCCAGATACGCAGTATTTT. Protein product: CASSPGLPPDTQYF.

Notes on this clonotype: The junction departs from germline at one end; a sequencing error may be responsible. This chain connects TRBV28 to TRBJ2-5, with TRBD2 matching 7 bases. Germline assignment: CDR1 MDHEN and CDR2 SYDVKM. The length of the CDR3 is 14 residues. The CDR3 DNA sequence: TGTGCCAGCAGCTTACTAGCGCCACAAGAGGCCCAGTACTTC. It yields the protein CASSLLAPQEAQYF.

This clonotype was recorded a few times. The chain links TRBV28 to TRBJ2-2, with a possible D match to TRBD2 (5 bases). V was shortened by 6 bases and J by 1 base, with 21 bases between the two germline ends. CDR3 length equals 18 residues. Germline V lookup: CDR1 MDHEN, CDR2 SYDVKM. The CDR3 loop reads CASSPPLRLAGNTGELFF. CDR3 nucleotides: TGTGCCAGCAGCCCACCGTTAAGGCTAGCTGGGAACACCGGGGAGCTGTTTTTT. The full variable domain, in which reference TRBV28 and TRBJ2-2 provide the parts outside the CDR3, is DVKVTQSSRYLVKRTGEKVFLECVQDMDHENMFWYRQDPGLGLRLIYFSYDVKMKEKGDIPEGYSVSREKKERFSLILESASTNQTSMYLCASSPPLRLAGNTGELFFGEGSRLTVL.

This clonotype occurred many times. The V gene is TRBV20-1, the J gene TRBJ2-1; 12 bases are shared with TRBD2. Germline trimming cut 6 bases from V and 9 bases from J; bases unmatched to any gene: 3. This CDR3 spans 12 amino acids. Germline V gives CDR1 DFQATT, CDR2 SNEGSKA (reference sequence). CDR3 DNA sequence: TGCAGTGCCCTAGCGGGAGGGGCTGAGCAGTTCTTC. It encodes CSALAGGAEQFF.

This clonotype showed up just a few times. J is TRBJ2-7 and V is TRBV15; 7 bases match TRBD1. The CDR3 runs 16 residues. Per the germline V gene, CDR1 is LNHNV and CDR2 is YYDKDF (reference sequence). V lost 1 base, J lost 2 bases, and 8 bases stayed unmatched. This CDR3 is CATSRAGTAAAYEQYF. CDR3 DNA sequence: TGTGCCACCAGCAGAGCCGGGACAGCCGCGGCCTACGAGCAGTACTTC. Full variable domain (remainder filled in from reference TRBV15 and TRBJ2-7): DAMVIQNPRYQVTQFGKPVTLSCSQTLNHNVMYWYQQKSSQAPKLLFHYYDKDFNNEADTPDNFQSRRPNTSFCFLDIRSPGLGDTAMYLCATSRAGTAAAYEQYFGPGTRLTVT.

The chain recombines TRBV20-1 with TRBJ2-1; 8 bases are shared with TRBD1. V was clipped by 1 base and J by 10 bases; unmatched bases: 9. The CDR3 length is 14 residues. Germline V gene lookup returns CDR1 DFQATT and CDR2 SNEGSKA (reference sequence). The CDR3 region has the DNA TGCAGTGCTAGAGTAGGGGACAGGAGCTACGAGCAGTTCTTC. It specifies CSARVGDRSYEQFF.

This clonotype has just a few counts. The genes are TRBV19 and TRBJ1-4; possible D gene TRBD1, 5 bases. Germline-derived CDR1 and CDR2 are LNHDA and SQIVND (reference sequence). This CDR3 region has 13 residues. V was cut by 8 bases and J by 6 bases, with 13 bases left in between. The CDR3 DNA sequence: TGTGCCAGTGCGGGGACCCAGGATGAAAAACTGTTTTTT. As protein: CASAGTQDEKLFF.

This chain joins TRBV7-2 and TRBJ2-1; D may be TRBD2 (5 bases). V lost 2 bases and J lost 9, with 14 bases in between. Germline values: CDR1 SGHTA, CDR2 FQGNSA. The CDR3 is made up of 14 amino acids. CDR3 in amino acids: CASSLLGIPSEQFF. The CDR3 nucleotides read TGTGCCAGCAGCTTACTCGGGATCCCCAGTGAGCAGTTCTTC.

The rearrangement links TRBV19 to TRBJ2-5; D might be TRBD1 (6 bases). Germline V gene sequence: CDR1 LNHDA, CDR2 SQIVND (reference sequence). V was trimmed by 5 bases and J by 1 base, leaving 11 bases between them. CDR3 length: 14 amino acids. The CDR3 bases are TGTGCCAGTAGTGCCAGGGGCACCCAAGAGACCCAGTACTTC. Translating it yields CASSARGTQETQYF.

The V call is TRBV7-2, the J call TRBJ2-1; D is perhaps TRBD2 (6 bases). Between the trimmed V and J ends, which lost 3 bases and 3 bases, there was a span of 12 bases. Germline V gene data show CDR1 as SGHTA and CDR2 as FQGNSA. The CDR3 sequence is 15 residues long. CDR3 DNA sequence: TGTGCCAGCAGCTTGGGCGGGACTTACTACAATGAGCAGTTCTTC. Its protein is CASSLGGTYYNEQFF.

The rearrangement uses TRBV12-3 or TRBV12-4 and TRBJ1-2; 7 positions match TRBD1. The CDR3 has 16 residues. V shed 2 bases and J 3 bases; nucleotides not matched to a gene: 9. As DNA, the CDR3 is TGTGCCAGCAGTTTAAGGCCAACAGGGGAGGACTATGGCTACACCTTC. This translates into CASSLRPTGEDYGYTF.

As to this clonotype: Just one base apart from a much larger clone, this may be a read error. V usage is TRBV28 and J usage is TRBJ2-7; the match to TRBD1 covers 9 bases. CDR3 size: 14 residues. The germline V gene encodes CDR1 MDHEN and CDR2 SYDVKM. The CDR3 sequence: CASSFRGQGYEQCF. The CDR3 DNA is TGTGCCAGCAGTTTTAGGGGACAGGGCTACGAGCAGTGCTTC. The full variable domain, completed using reference TRBV28 and TRBJ2-7, is DVKVTQSSRYLVKRTGEKVFLECVQDMDHENMFWYRQDPGLGLRLIYFSYDVKMKEKGDIPEGYSVSREKKERFSLILESASTNQTSMYLCASSFRGQGYEQCFGPGTRLTVT.

This clonotype has just one count. Possible read error: a much larger clone is one base away. The conserved final phenylalanine or tryptophan is absent from the CDR3, which likely points to a read error. The chain joins TRBV20-1 to TRBJ1-5, with D tentatively TRBD1 (5 bases). The CDR3 has 13 residues. V was clipped by 6 bases and J by 1 base, with 10 bases between them. Looked up from germline, CDR1 is DFQATT and CDR2 is SNEGSKA (reference sequence). CDR3 nucleotides: TGCAGTGCCGAACGGGACAGCAATCAGCCCCAGCATTCT. Amino acids: CSAERDSNQPQHS.

This clonotype showed up just a few times. The chain carries TRBV7-2 and TRBJ2-3, with 16 bases lining up with TRBD2. V shed 5 bases and J 5 bases; nucleotides not matched to a gene: 4. CDR1 and CDR2 (germline): SGHTA, FQGNSA. The length of the CDR3 is 16 residues. The CDR3 here is CASSGTSGRAGDTQYF. CDR3 coding DNA: TGTGCCAGCAGCGGGACTAGCGGGAGGGCAGGAGATACGCAGTATTTT.

This clonotype came up many times. The chain uses TRBV28 and TRBJ2-7, with TRBD1 identical over 8 bases. The germline V gene has CDR1 MDHEN and CDR2 SYDVKM. V dropped 5 bases and J dropped 6; count of bases not matched to a gene: 12. CDR3 length: 15 amino acids. CDR3 sequence (DNA): TGTGCCAGCAGTCCGGACAGGGTGGGAGTCCGCGAGCAGTACTTC. The encoded protein is CASSPDRVGVREQYF.

This clonotype was counted once. Sequence at one end of the junction differs from germline and may be a read error. This rearrangement joins TRBV20-1 to TRBJ2-3, with D possibly being TRBD1 (6 bases). The CDR3 loop spans 17 amino acids. CDR1 and CDR2 from the germline V gene are DFQATT and SNEGSKA (reference sequence). The CDR3 protein is CSAGRHRQEVITNTQYF. CDR3 DNA: TGCAGTGCCGGACGCCACAGACAGGAAGTTATCACAAATACGCAGTATTTT.

Regarding this clonotype: A much larger clone sits a single nucleotide away, making a read error possible. The chain links TRBV27 to TRBJ2-7; TRBD2 might be the D (5 bases). Germline V gene lookup returns CDR1 MNHEY and CDR2 SMNVEV (reference sequence). This CDR3 is built from 14 residues. The CDR3 bases are TGTGCCAGCAGGACCTCGACTACTTCCTACAAGCAGTACTTC. This gives the protein CASRTSTTSYKQYF.

CDR3 nucleotide sequence: TGCAGTGCCCAGGGTAACACCGGGGAGCTGTTTTTT. This encodes CSAQGNTGELFF. The J gene is TRBJ2-2, the V gene TRBV20-1, with a weak D call TRBD1 (5 bases). The CDR3 length is 12 residues. Trimming removed 6 bases at V and 2 bases at J, with 7 bases between. The germline V gene encodes CDR1 DFQATT and CDR2 SNEGSKA (reference sequence).

This clonotype has only a few counts. The rearrangement links TRBV20-1 to TRBJ2-3; D tentatively reads TRBD1 or TRBD2 (5 bases each). The V and J ends lost 1 base and 2 bases respectively, with 25 bases between them. Germline CDR1 DFQATT, CDR2 SNEGSKA (reference sequence). This CDR3 contains 19 residues. The CDR3: CSARVPLFGTPSHTDTQYF. Written as DNA, the CDR3 is TGCAGTGCTAGAGTTCCCTTGTTCGGGACCCCGTCGCACACAGATACGCAGTATTTT.